The 9 T cell receptor beta chains in this list originate from one sample, sequenced in a study of cytomegalovirus exposure and HLA in healthy donors (dated by TCRdb to about 2017). The library was generated by the immunoSEQ multiplex PCR assay. The multiplex PCR relied on a mix of 60 forward primers for TCR Vbeta segments and 13 reverse primers for TCR Jbeta segments. As stored in TCRdb, this immuneACCESS dataset retains in-frame rearrangements with V and J assigned. A fraction of the clones does not appear; measured against another copy, unresolved V genes explain less than half of the discrepancy, and the remainder lacks a known reason. In this sample the table shows about 50,000 clones, around four fifths of which occur a single time. 1.6% of the sample is taken by the ten largest. The source material was PBMCs. Receptors were obtained from a young man in good health and CMV-seronegative.

This clone was recorded only once. The chain is built from TRBV9 and TRBJ2-3; a weak D match, TRBD2 (6 bases). With 3 bases removed from V and 3 bases from J, the gap between germline ends came to 14 bases. The germline CDR1 and CDR2 sequences are SGDLS and YYNGEE. CDR3 size: 15 residues. CDR3 loop: CASSASGDRTDTQYF. The CDR3 DNA is TGTGCCAGCAGCGCGTCGGGGGATAGGACAGATACGCAGTATTTT.

The chain carries TRBV7-8 and TRBJ1-6; weak D call: TRBD1 (6 bases). CDR1 is SGHVS and CDR2 is FQNEAQ in the germline V gene. The CDR3 runs 15 residues. V shed 4 bases and J shed 6 bases, with 13 bases lying between them. CDR3 nucleotide sequence: TGTGCCAGCAGCTCCGACAGGACAGTTAATTCACCCCTCCACTTT. This codes for CASSSDRTVNSPLHF.

In its sample, this clone was seen a few times. The V call is TRBV7-6, the J call TRBJ2-1; 11 bases are a match to TRBD2. Germline CDR1 is SGHVS and CDR2 is FNYEAQ. V gave up 3 bases and J gave up 4 bases; unmatched junction bases: 2. The length of the CDR3 is 15 residues. CDR3 sequence: CASSLLAGGYNEQFF. The DNA of the CDR3 is TGTGCCAGCAGCTTGTTAGCGGGAGGGTACAATGAGCAGTTCTTC.

The chain links TRBV6-5 to TRBJ2-7; 9 nucleotides agree with TRBD1. V was clipped by 5 bases and J by 6 bases; unmatched bases: 5. Germline CDR1 MNHEY, CDR2 SVGAGI. The CDR3 covers 13 residues. The CDR3 region is CASSGRTGAEQYF. CDR3 in DNA: TGTGCCAGCAGTGGGCGGACAGGGGCCGAGCAGTACTTC.

V usage is TRBV19 and J usage is TRBJ1-5, with D hard to call. CDR1 and CDR2 (germline): LNHDA, SQIVND (reference sequence). V shed 3 bases and J shed 7 bases, with 7 bases lying between them. The CDR3 extends over 12 amino acids. The CDR3 protein is CASSMREQPQHF. CDR3 in DNA: TGTGCCAGTAGTATGAGAGAACAGCCCCAGCATTTT.

This clone was detected a few times. CDR3 loop: CASSLGGFSGANVLTF. The CDR3 region has the DNA TGTGCCAGCAGTTTGGGGGGGTTCTCTGGGGCCAACGTCCTGACTTTC. This chain uses TRBV28 with TRBJ2-6; 7 bases match TRBD2. The CDR3 length is 16 residues. The germline gives CDR1 MDHEN, CDR2 SYDVKM. The V and J ends lost 3 bases and 0 bases, in that order; junction bases with no gene match: 2.

This chain uses TRBV2 with TRBJ1-2; maybe TRBD1 (5 bases). The CDR3 contains 14 residues. CDR1 SNHLY and CDR2 FYNNEI come from the germline V gene. V shed 2 bases and J shed 5 bases, with 12 bases lying between them. The CDR3 bases are TGTGCCAGCAGTGAAATTGGGGAGGGGTATGGCTACACCTTC. Translating gives CASSEIGEGYGYTF.

The chain has TRBV7-6 and TRBJ2-3, with 9 bases that match TRBD1. Germline-derived CDR1 and CDR2 are SGHVS and FNYEAQ. Trimming cost V 5 bases and J 1 base; bases outside gene matches: 7. The length of the CDR3 is 16 residues. Here the CDR3 DNA reads TGTGCCAGCAGCCCGACAGGGGGAGCCCGCACAGATACGCAGTATTTT. Translated, it gives CASSPTGGARTDTQYF.

This chain connects TRBV4-3 to TRBJ2-3, with 8 bases fitting TRBD2. With 4 bases clipped from V and 0 bases from J, the junction kept 21 bases outside the gene matches. The length of the CDR3 is 21 residues. Germline V CDR1 and CDR2: LGHNA, YSLEER. The DNA for the CDR3 is TGCGCCAGCAGCCCCGGGGTTCATCGGAGCGGGAGCTCCTCTAGCACAGATACGCAGTATTTT. Translating it yields CASSPGVHRSGSSSSTDTQYF.